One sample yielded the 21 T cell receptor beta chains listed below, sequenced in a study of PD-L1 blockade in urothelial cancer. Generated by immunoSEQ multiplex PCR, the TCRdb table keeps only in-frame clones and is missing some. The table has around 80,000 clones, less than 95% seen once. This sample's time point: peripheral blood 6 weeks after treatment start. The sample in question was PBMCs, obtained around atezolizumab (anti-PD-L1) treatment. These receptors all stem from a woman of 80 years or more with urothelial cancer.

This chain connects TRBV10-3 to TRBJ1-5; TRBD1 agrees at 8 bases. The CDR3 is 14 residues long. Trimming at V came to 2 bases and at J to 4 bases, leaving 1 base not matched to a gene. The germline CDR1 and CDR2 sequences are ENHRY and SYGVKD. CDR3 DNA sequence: TGTGCCATCAGTGAGACAGGGGGGAATCAGCCCCAGCATTTT. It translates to CAISETGGNQPQHF.

This CDR3 reads CASSFRTPGRRNYGYTF. The CDR3 coding sequence is TGTGCCAGCAGCTTTAGGACCCCAGGTCGGAGGAACTATGGCTACACCTTC. V is TRBV7-9 and J is TRBJ1-2; D gene ambiguous. Between the trimmed V and J ends, which lost 3 bases and 2 bases, there was a span of 19 bases. This CDR3 is 17 amino acids long. CDR1 SEHNR and CDR2 FQNEAQ come from the germline V gene (reference sequence).

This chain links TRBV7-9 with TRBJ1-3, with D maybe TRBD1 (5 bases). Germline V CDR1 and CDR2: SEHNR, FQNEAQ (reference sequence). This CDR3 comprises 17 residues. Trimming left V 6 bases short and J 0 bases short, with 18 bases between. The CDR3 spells CASRPKVHDSSGNTIYF. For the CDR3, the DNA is TGTGCCAGCAGACCTAAGGTTCACGACAGCTCTGGAAACACCATATATTTT.

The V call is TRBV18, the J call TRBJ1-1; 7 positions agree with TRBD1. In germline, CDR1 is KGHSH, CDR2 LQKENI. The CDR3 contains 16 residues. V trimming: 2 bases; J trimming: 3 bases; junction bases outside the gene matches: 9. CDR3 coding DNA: TGTGCCAGCTCACCAATGGGACAGCCGACCGACACTGAAGCTTTCTTT. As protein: CASSPMGQPTDTEAFF.

The CDR3 region is CASSPQGGGNQPQHF. CDR3 coding DNA: TGTGCCAGCTCACCACAGGGAGGTGGCAATCAGCCCCAGCATTTT. The rearrangement uses TRBV18 and TRBJ1-5; no reliable D call. The CDR3 sequence is 15 residues long. Germline V gene sequence: CDR1 KGHSH, CDR2 LQKENI. V dropped 1 base and J dropped 2 bases, with 9 bases sitting between them.

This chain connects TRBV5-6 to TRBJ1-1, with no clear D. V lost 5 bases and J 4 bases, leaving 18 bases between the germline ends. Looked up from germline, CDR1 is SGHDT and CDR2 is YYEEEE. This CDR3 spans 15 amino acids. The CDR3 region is CASSLGTVSGTEAFF. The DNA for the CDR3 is TGTGCCAGCAGTCTCGGAACGGTGAGCGGCACTGAAGCTTTCTTT.

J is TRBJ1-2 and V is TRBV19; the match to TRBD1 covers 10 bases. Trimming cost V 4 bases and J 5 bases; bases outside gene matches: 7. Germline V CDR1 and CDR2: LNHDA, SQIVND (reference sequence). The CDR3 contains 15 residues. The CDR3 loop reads CASSTLRDRGYGYTF. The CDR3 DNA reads TGTGCCAGTAGTACCCTCCGGGACAGGGGTTATGGCTACACCTTC.

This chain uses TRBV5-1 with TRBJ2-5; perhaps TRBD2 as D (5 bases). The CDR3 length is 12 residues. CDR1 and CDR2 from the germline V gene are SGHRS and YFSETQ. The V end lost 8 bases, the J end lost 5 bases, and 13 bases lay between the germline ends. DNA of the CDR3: TGCGCCAGTACCACGGGAACGGAGACCCAGTACTTC. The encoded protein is CASTTGTETQYF.

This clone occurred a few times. CDR3 nucleotide sequence: TGCGCCAGCAGACCGGGACAAAGCAAAAATGAGCAGTTCTTC. It is translated as CASRPGQSKNEQFF. This chain uses TRBV5-1 with TRBJ2-1; D is perhaps TRBD1 (6 bases). Trimming removed 5 bases from V and 7 bases from J, with 16 bases in between. The germline gives CDR1 SGHRS, CDR2 YFSETQ. There are 14 residues in the CDR3.

Here the CDR3 reads CASSLGLAGGQDNEQFF. The CDR3, as DNA: TGCGCCAGCAGCTTGGGACTAGCGGGAGGGCAAGACAATGAGCAGTTCTTC. The rearrangement uses TRBV5-1 and TRBJ2-1; 14 bases fit TRBD2. The CDR3 spans 17 residues. Germline V gene lookup returns CDR1 SGHRS and CDR2 YFSETQ. Losses at the gene ends were 0 bases for V and 5 bases for J; bases not matched to a gene: 4.

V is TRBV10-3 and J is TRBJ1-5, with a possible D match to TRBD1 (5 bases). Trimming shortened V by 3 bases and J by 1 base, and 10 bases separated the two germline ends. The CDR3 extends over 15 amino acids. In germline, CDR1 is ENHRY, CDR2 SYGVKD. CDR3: CAISDRGVSNQPQHF. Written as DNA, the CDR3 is TGTGCCATCAGTGATCGGGGGGTCAGCAATCAGCCCCAGCATTTT.

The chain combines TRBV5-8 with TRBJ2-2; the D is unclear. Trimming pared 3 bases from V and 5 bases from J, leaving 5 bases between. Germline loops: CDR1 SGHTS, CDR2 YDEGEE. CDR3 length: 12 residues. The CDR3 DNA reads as TGTGCCAGCAGCTCATTGACCGGGGAGCTGTTTTTT. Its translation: CASSSLTGELFF.

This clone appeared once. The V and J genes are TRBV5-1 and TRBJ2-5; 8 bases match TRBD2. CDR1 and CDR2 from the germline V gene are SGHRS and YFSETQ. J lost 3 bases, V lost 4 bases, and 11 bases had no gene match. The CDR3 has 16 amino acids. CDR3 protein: CASSPRLSGGEETQYF. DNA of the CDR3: TGCGCCAGCAGCCCGCGACTATCGGGAGGGGAAGAGACCCAGTACTTC.

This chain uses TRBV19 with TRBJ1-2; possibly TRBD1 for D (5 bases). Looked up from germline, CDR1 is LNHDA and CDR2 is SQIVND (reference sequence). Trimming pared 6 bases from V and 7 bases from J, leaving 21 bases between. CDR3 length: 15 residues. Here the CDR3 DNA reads TGTGCCAGTAGCCCCCAGGGCCAGGATGTGCGTGGCTACACCTTC. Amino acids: CASSPQGQDVRGYTF.

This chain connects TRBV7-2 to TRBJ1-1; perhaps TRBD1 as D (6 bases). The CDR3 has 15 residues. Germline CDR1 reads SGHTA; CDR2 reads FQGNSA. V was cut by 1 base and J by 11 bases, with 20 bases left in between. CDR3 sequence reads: CASSLVGAQTAAAFF. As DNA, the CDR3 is TGTGCCAGCAGCTTAGTGGGGGCTCAGACTGCGGCGGCTTTCTTT.

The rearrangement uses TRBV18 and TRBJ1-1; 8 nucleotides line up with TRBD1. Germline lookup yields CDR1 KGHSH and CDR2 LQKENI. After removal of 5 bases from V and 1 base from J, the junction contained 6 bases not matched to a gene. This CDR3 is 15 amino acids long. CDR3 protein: CASSTRTGQNTEAFF. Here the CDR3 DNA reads TGTGCCAGCTCAACGAGGACAGGGCAGAACACTGAAGCTTTCTTT.

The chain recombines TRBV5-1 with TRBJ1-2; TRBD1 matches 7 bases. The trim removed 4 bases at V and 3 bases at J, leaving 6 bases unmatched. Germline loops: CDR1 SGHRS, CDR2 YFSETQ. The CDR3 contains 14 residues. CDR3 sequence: CASSPYRGDYGYTF. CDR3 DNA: TGCGCCAGCAGCCCGTACAGGGGAGACTATGGCTACACCTTC. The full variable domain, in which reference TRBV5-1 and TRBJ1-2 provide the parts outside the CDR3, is KAGVTQTPRYLIKTRGQQVTLSCSPISGHRSVSWYQQTPGQGLQFLFEYFSETQRNKGNFPGRFSGRQFSNSRSEMNVSTLELGDSALYLCASSPYRGDYGYTFGSGTRLTVV.

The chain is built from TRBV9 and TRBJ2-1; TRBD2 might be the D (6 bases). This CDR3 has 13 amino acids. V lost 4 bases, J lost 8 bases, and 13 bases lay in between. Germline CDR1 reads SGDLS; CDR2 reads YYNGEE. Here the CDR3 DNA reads TGTGCCAGCAGCACGACTAGTAGGGATGAGCAGTTCTTC. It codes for CASSTTSRDEQFF. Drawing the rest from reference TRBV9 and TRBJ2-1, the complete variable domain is DSGVTQTPKHLITATGQRVTLRCSPRSGDLSVYWYQQSLDQGLQFLIQYYNGEERAKGNILERFSAQQFPDLHSELNLSSLELGDSALYFCASSTTSRDEQFFGPGTRLTVL.

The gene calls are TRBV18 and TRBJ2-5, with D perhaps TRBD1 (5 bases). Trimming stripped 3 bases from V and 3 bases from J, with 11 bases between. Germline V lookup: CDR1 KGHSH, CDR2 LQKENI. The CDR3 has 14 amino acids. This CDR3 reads CASSPMRQKETQYF. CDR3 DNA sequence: TGTGCCAGCTCACCTATGAGACAGAAAGAGACCCAGTACTTC.

CDR3 residues: CASSQEQNYGYTF. DNA for the CDR3: TGCGCCAGCAGCCAAGAGCAGAACTATGGCTACACCTTC. The genes are TRBV4-1 and TRBJ1-2; D is undetermined. The CDR3 sequence is 13 residues long. Trimming cost V 0 bases and J 2 bases, with 4 bases left between them. From germline, CDR1 is MGHRA and CDR2 YSYEKL.

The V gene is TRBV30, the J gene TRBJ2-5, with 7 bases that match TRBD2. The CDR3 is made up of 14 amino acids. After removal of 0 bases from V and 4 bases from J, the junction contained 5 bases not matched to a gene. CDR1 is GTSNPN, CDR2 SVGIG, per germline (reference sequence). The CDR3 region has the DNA TGTGCCTGGAGTGTGGTGGGAGGGCGAGAGACCCAGTACTTC. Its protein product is CAWSVVGGRETQYF.